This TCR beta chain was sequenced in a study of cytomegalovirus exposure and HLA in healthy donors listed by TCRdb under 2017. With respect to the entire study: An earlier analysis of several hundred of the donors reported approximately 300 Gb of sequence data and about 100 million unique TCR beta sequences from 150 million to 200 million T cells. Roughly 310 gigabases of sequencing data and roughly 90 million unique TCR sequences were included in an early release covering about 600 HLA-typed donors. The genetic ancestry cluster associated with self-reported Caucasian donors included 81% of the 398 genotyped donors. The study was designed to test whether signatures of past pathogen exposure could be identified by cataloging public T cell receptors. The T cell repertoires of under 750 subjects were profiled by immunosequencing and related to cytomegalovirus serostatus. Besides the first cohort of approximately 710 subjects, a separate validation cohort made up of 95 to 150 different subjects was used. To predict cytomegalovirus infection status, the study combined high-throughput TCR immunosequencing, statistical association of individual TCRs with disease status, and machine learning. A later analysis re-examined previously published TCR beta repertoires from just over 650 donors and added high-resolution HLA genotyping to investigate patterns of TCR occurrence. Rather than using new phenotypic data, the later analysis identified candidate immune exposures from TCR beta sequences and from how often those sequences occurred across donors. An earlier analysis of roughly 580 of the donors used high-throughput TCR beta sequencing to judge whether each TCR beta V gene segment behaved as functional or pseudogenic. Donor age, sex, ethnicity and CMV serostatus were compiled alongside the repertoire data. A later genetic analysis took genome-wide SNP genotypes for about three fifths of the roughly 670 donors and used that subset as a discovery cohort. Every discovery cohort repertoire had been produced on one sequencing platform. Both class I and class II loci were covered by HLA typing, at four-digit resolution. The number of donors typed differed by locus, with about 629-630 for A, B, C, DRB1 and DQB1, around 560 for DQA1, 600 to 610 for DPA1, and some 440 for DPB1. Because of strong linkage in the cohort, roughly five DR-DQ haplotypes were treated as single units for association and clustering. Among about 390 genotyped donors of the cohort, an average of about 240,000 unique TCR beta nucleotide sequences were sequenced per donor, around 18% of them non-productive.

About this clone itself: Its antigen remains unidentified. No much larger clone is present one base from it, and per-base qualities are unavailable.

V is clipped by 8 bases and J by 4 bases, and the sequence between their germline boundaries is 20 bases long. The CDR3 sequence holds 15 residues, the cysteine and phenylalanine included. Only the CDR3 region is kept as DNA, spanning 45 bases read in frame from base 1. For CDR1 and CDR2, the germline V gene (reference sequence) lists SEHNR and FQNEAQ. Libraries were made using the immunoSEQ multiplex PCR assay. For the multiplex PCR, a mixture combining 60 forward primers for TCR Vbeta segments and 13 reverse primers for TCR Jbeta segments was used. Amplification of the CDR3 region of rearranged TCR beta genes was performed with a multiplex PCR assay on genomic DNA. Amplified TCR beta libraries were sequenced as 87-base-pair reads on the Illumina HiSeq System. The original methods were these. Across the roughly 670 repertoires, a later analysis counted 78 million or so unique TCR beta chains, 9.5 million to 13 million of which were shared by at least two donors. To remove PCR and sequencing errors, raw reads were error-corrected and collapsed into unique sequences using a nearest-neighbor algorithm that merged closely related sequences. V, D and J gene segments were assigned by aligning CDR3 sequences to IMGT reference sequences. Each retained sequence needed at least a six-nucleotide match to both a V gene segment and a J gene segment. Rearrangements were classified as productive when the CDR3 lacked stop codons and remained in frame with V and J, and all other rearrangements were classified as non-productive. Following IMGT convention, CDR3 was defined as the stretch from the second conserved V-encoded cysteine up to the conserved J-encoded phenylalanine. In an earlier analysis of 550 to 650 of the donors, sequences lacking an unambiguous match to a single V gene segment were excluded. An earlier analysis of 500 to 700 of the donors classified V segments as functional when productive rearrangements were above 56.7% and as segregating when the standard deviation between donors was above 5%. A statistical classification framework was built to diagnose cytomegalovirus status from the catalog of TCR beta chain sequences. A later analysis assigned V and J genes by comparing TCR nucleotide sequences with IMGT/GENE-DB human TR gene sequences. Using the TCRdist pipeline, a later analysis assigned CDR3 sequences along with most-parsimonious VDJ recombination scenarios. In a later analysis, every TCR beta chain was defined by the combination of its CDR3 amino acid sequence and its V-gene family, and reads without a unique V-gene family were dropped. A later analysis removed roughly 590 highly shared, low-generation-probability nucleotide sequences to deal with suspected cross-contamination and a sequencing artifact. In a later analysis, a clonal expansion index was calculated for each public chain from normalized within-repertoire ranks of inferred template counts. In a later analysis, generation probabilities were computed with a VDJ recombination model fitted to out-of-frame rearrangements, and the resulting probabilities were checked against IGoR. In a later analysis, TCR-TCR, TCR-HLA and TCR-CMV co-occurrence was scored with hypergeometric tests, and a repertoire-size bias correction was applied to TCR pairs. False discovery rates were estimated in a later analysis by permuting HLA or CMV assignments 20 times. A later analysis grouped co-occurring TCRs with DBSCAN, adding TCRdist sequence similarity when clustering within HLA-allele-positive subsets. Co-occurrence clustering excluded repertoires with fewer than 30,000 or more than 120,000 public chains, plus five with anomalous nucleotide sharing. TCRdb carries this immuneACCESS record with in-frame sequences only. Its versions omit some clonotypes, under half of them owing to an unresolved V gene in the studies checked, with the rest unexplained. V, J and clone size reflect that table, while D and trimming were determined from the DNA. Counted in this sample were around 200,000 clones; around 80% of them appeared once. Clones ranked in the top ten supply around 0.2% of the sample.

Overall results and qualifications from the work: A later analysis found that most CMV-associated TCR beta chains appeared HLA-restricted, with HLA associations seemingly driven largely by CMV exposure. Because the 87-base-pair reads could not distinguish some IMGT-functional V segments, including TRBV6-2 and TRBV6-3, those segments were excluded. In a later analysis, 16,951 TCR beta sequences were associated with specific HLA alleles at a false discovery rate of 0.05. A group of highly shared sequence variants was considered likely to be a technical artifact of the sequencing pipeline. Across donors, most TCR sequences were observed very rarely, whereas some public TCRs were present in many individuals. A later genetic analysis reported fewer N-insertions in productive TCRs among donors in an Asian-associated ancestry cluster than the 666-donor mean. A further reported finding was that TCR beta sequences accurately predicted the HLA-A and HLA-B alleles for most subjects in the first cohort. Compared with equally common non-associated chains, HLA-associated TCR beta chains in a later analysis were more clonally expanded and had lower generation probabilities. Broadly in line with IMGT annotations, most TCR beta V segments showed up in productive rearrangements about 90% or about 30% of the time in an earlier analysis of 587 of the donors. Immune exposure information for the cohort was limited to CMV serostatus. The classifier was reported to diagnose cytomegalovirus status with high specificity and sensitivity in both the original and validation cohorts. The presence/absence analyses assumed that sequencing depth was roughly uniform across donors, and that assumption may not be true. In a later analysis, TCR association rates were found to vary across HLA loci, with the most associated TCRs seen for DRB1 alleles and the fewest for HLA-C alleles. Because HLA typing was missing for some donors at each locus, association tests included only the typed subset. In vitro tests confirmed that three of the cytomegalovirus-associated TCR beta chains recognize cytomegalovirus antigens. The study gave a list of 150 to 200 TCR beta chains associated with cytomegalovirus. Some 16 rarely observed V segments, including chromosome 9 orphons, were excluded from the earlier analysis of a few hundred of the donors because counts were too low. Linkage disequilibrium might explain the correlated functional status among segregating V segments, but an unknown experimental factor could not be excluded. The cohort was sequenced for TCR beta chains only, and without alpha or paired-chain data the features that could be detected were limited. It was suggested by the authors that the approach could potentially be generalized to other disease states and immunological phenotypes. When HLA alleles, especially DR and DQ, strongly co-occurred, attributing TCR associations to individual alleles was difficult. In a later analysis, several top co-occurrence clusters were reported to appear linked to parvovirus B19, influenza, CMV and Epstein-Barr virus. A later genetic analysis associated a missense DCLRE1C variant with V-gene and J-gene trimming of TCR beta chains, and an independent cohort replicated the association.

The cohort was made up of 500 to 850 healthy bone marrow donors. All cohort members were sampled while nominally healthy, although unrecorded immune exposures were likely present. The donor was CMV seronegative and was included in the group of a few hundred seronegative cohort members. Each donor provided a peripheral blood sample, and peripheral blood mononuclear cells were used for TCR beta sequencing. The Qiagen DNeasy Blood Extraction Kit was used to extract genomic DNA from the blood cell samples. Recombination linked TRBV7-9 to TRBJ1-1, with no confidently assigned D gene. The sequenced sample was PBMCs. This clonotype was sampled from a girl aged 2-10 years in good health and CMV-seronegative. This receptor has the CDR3 CASSFPRGLSTEAFF. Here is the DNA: TGTGCCAGCTCCTTTCCCAGAGGACTTTCCACTGAAGCTTTCTTT.